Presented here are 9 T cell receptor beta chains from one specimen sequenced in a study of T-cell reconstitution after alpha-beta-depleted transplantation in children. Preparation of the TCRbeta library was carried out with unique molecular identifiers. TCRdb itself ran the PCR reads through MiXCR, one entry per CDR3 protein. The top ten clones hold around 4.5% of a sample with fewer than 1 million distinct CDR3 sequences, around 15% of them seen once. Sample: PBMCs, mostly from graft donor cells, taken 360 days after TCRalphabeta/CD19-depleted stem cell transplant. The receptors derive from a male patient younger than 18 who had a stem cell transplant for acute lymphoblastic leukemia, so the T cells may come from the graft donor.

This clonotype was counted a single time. In DNA, the CDR3 is TGTGCCAGCTCGCGATCGGATCCGTCCCATGAGCAGTTCTTC. Residues: CASSRSDPSHEQFF. The chain links TRBV18 to TRBJ2-1; no clear D. Germline CDR1 reads KGHSH; CDR2 reads LQKENI. The CDR3 runs 14 residues. The V and J ends lost 6 bases and 8 bases respectively, with 17 bases between them.

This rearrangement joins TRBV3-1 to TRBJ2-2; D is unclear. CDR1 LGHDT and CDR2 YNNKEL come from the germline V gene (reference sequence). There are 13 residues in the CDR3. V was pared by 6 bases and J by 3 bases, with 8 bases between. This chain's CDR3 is CASSKGDTGELFF. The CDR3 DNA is TGTGCCAGCAGTAAAGGCGACACCGGGGAGCTGTTTTTT.

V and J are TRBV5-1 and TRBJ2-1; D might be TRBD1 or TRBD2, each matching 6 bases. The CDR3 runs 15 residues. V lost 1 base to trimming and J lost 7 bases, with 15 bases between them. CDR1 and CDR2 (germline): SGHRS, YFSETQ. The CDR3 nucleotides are TGCGCCAGCAGCTTGTTGGCTAGGGGGGATAATGAGCAGTTCTTC. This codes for CASSLLARGDNEQFF.

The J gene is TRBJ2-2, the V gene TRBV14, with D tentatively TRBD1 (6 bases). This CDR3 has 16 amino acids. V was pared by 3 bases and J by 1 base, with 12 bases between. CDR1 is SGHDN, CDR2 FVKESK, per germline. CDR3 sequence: CASSHGYRVNTGELFF. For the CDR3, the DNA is TGTGCCAGCAGCCATGGTTACAGGGTGAACACCGGGGAGCTGTTTTTT.

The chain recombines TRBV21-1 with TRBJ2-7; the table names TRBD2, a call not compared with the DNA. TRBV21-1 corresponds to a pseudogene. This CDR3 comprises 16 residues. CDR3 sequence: CASSKNCRDYNYEQYF. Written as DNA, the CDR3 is TGTGCCAGCAGCAAAAACTGCCGGGACTACAATTACGAGCAGTACTTC.

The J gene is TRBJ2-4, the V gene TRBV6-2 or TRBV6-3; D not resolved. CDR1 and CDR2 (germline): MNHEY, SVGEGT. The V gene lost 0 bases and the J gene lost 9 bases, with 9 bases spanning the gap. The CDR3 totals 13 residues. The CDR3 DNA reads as TGTGCCAGCAGTTACTCGTCAGTGGCCATTCAGTACTTC. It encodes CASSYSSVAIQYF.

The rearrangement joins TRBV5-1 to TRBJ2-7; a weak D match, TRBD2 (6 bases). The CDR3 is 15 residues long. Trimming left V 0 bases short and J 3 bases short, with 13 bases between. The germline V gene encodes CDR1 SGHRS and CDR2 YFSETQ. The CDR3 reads CASSLAPGLIYEQYF. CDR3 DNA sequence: TGCGCCAGCAGCTTGGCCCCGGGACTTATCTACGAGCAGTACTTC.

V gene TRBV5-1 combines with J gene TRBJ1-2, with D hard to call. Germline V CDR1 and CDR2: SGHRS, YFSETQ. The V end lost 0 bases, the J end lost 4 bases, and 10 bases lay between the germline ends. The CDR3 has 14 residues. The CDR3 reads CASSLGRVSYGYTF. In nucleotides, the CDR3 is TGCGCCAGCAGCTTGGGAAGGGTCTCCTATGGCTACACCTTC.

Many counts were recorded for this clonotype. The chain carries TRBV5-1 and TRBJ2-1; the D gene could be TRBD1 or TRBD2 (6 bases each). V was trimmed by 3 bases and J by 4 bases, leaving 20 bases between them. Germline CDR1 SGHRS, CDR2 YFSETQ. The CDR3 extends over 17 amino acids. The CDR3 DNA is TGCGCCAGCAGCTCCAACCCCGGGGGCGCGGGGTACAATGAGCAGTTCTTC. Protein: CASSSNPGGAGYNEQFF.